The clone carrying this T cell receptor beta chain was counted ten times or more. Its target is unknown. Generation of TCR beta libraries employed quantitative 5'-RACE incorporating molecular barcodes. TCRdb itself ran the 5' RACE reads through MiXCR, one entry per CDR3 protein. Of about 160,000 distinct CDR3 sequences in the sample, about 16% were seen once. The sample originates from a study of CD8 T cells in ankylosing spondylitis. General study results and limits: Blood of patients with ankylosing spondylitis appeared to be characterized by a TCR beta motif of several highly homologous variants.

The V and J ends lost 2 bases and 3 bases respectively, with 16 bases between them. CDR1 SGHRS and CDR2 YFSETQ come from the germline V gene. This CDR3 spans 16 amino acids. The chain employs TRBV5-1 and TRBJ2-3; TRBD1 is a possible D gene (6 bases). The receptor was isolated from a male donor with ankylosing spondylitis or in good health (not recorded which). Sequences were obtained from blood, either unsorted or a sorted T cell fraction (not recorded which). The CDR3 spells CASSFQLDRRTDTQYF. In nucleotides, the CDR3 is TGCGCCAGCAGCTTCCAACTCGACAGGCGAACAGATACGCAGTATTTT.